What follows are 27 T cell receptor beta chains derived from one specimen sequenced in a study of beta chain features in type 1 diabetes. Every bit of the isolated RNA underwent reverse transcription, so sequencing read expressed TCRB transcripts. The table came from immunoSEQ multiplex PCR; TCRdb's copy has only in-frame clones and leaves some out. The sample includes hundreds of thousands of clones, about 29% of them seen just once. The sample comprised naive CD4+ T cells from blood. These receptors were taken from a man aged 18 to 30 in good health.

This clone was observed a few times. The V gene is TRBV30, the J gene TRBJ2-1, with D perhaps matching TRBD2 (5 bases). The CDR3 has 11 amino acids. CDR1 and CDR2 (germline): GTSNPN, SVGIG (reference sequence). V lost 3 bases to trimming and J lost 11 bases, with 11 bases between them. CDR3 sequence reads: CAWRARGQQFF. DNA for the CDR3: TGTGCCTGGAGGGCCCGCGGGCAGCAGTTCTTC.

V and J are TRBV9 and TRBJ1-4, with D unclear. Trimming removed 0 bases at V and 3 bases at J, with 18 bases between. The CDR3 extends over 18 amino acids. The V gene's germline CDR1 is SGDLS and CDR2 YYNGEE. The DNA for the CDR3 is TGTGCCAGCAGCGTAGCCCCACGTCTCGCCGGGGCTAATGAAAAACTGTTTTTT. As protein: CASSVAPRLAGANEKLFF.

This clone was counted a few times. The CDR3 sequence is CASSFTSGSYEQYF. In DNA form, the CDR3 reads TGTGCCAGCAGCTTCACTAGCGGATCCTACGAGCAGTACTTC. The chain carries TRBV7-6 and TRBJ2-7; 8 bases match TRBD2. V shed 3 bases, J shed 1 base, and the junction held 2 bases outside the gene matches. Germline V gene data show CDR1 as SGHVS and CDR2 as FNYEAQ. This CDR3 contains 14 residues.

This chain joins TRBV30 and TRBJ2-2; the D call may be TRBD1 or TRBD2 (5 bases each). The CDR3 contains 14 residues. Trimming removed 3 bases at V and 6 bases at J, with 14 bases between. In germline, CDR1 is GTSNPN, CDR2 SVGIG (reference sequence). This CDR3 is CAWRISGTSGELFF. For the CDR3, the DNA is TGTGCCTGGAGAATTTCTGGGACCTCCGGGGAGCTGTTTTTT.

The chain uses TRBV6-6 and TRBJ2-2, with D perhaps matching TRBD1 (6 bases). The CDR3 is 15 amino acids. Germline V gene sequence: CDR1 MNHNY, CDR2 SVGAGI (reference sequence). V lost 5 bases and J lost 6, with 16 bases in between. The CDR3 coding sequence is TGTGCCAGCAGTCGGACAGTTTCAGCCCCCGGGGAGCTGTTTTTT. Protein sequence: CASSRTVSAPGELFF.

With regard to this clone: Other DNA sequences from this sample encode an identical CDR3 as well. This chain joins TRBV30 and TRBJ2-2; the D is unclear. CDR3 length: 13 residues. The V gene's germline CDR1 is GTSNPN and CDR2 SVGIG (reference sequence). Trimming removed 2 bases from V and 1 base from J, with 5 bases in between. The CDR3 loop reads CAWSKQNTGELFF. The DNA for the CDR3 is TGTGCCTGGAGTAAACAGAACACCGGGGAGCTGTTTTTT. Based on the CDR3 plus reference TRBV30 and TRBJ2-2, the full variable domain is SQTIHQWPATLVQPVGSPLSLECTVEGTSNPNLYWYRQAAGRGLQLLFYSVGIGQISSEVPQNLSASRPQDRQFILSSKKLLLSDSGFYLCAWSKQNTGELFFGEGSRLTVL.

In this sample, this clone turned up once. The V gene is TRBV5-1, the J gene TRBJ2-1, with 9 bases matching TRBD1. V gave up 5 bases and J gave up 4 bases; unmatched junction bases: 7. This CDR3 region has 15 residues. CDR1 and CDR2 (germline): SGHRS, YFSETQ. In nucleotides, the CDR3 is TGCGCCAGCAGGGATACAGGGGGCCTTTACAATGAGCAGTTCTTC. It is translated as CASRDTGGLYNEQFF.

This clone was recorded a few times. The germline gene is not matched at one end of the junction; a read error may be the cause. This chain connects TRBV7-2 to TRBJ2-7; no firm D call. Per the germline V gene, CDR1 is SGHTA and CDR2 is FQGNSA. There are 12 residues in the CDR3. The CDR3 sequence: CASSTTRVSLSF. The CDR3 bases are TGTGCCAGCAGCACCACCCGGGTGTCTCTGTCCTTC.

Only a few counts were recorded for this clone. The V and J genes are TRBV25-1 and TRBJ2-5, with TRBD1 identical over 7 bases. Near its end, the DNA agrees better with TRBJ2-7, so the J call may be wrong. The length of the CDR3 is 15 residues. Germline loops: CDR1 MGHDK, CDR2 SYGVNS. The CDR3 bases are TGTGCCAGCAGTGAGCCACAGGGGCCCACCTACGAGCAGTACTTC. Its translation is CASSEPQGPTYEQYF.

This clone was counted only a few times. V is TRBV25-1 and J is TRBJ1-4; no clear D gene. In germline, CDR1 is MGHDK, CDR2 SYGVNS. V was trimmed by 3 bases and J by 4 bases, leaving 12 bases between them. CDR3 length equals 15 residues. CDR3 in amino acids: CASSDYNRINEKLFF. CDR3 DNA sequence: TGTGCCAGCAGTGACTACAACCGAATTAATGAAAAACTGTTTTTT.

This chain joins TRBV11-1 and TRBJ2-5, with 7 bases lining up with TRBD2. The CDR3 runs to 16 residues. The junction had 11 bases not matched to a gene; V was cut back by 3 bases and J by 4 bases. CDR1 is SGHAT and CDR2 is FQDESV in the germline V gene (reference sequence). Here the CDR3 reads CASSLGGSEVGETQYF. DNA of the CDR3: TGTGCCAGCAGCTTGGGCGGGAGCGAGGTGGGAGAGACCCAGTACTTC. Full variable domain (outside the CDR3, taken from reference TRBV11-1 and TRBJ2-5): EAEVAQSPRYKITEKSQAVAFWCDPISGHATLYWYRQILGQGPELLVQFQDESVVDDSQLPKDRFSAERLKGVDSTLKIQPAELGDSAMYLCASSLGGSEVGETQYFGPGTRLLVL.

This clone turned up a few times. This chain uses TRBV27 with TRBJ2-7, with D tentatively TRBD1 or TRBD2 (5 bases each). The CDR3 length is 14 residues. Trimming pared 8 bases from V and 0 bases from J, leaving 14 bases between. In germline, CDR1 is MNHEY, CDR2 SMNVEV (reference sequence). This CDR3 is CASPKRGFSYEQYF. CDR3 coding DNA: TGTGCCAGCCCCAAGAGGGGCTTCTCCTACGAGCAGTACTTC.

In its sample, this clone was seen a few times. The gene calls are TRBV18 and TRBJ2-7; TRBD1 aligns across 9 bases. This CDR3 has 15 residues. The V gene's germline CDR1 is KGHSH and CDR2 LQKENI. Trimming cost V 3 bases and J 4 bases; bases outside gene matches: 7. CDR3 residues: CASSPSGTGSYEQYF. The DNA for the CDR3 is TGTGCCAGCTCACCCTCCGGGACAGGGTCGTACGAGCAGTACTTC.

This clone was detected only a few times. V is TRBV29-1 and J is TRBJ2-7; 7 bases match TRBD1. The CDR3 runs 12 residues. The germline CDR1 and CDR2 sequences are SQVTM and ANQGSEA. V shed 6 bases, J shed 3 bases, and the junction held 5 bases outside the gene matches. Here the CDR3 reads CSVTDRVYEQYF. CDR3 bases: TGCAGCGTGACCGACAGGGTCTACGAGCAGTACTTC.

This chain connects TRBV11-1 to TRBJ2-7; 8 positions agree with TRBD1. V shed 5 bases, J shed 2 bases, and the junction held 5 bases outside the gene matches. The CDR3 covers 14 residues. CDR1 and CDR2 (germline): SGHAT, FQDESV (reference sequence). The CDR3 reads CASSEDRAPYEQYF. The CDR3 DNA sequence: TGTGCCAGCAGCGAGGACAGGGCCCCCTACGAGCAGTACTTC.

This chain joins TRBV30 and TRBJ1-1; 7 bases map to TRBD1. CDR3 length: 15 amino acids. V lost 3 bases to trimming and J lost 1 base; unmatched junction nucleotides: 8. CDR1 is GTSNPN, CDR2 SVGIG, per germline (reference sequence). As DNA, the CDR3 is TGTGCCTGGAGGGAATGGACAGGAAAGAACACTGAAGCTTTCTTT. Residues: CAWREWTGKNTEAFF.

This clone was seen a handful of times. The chain joins TRBV2 to TRBJ2-3, with 7 bases identical to TRBD1. Looked up from germline, CDR1 is SNHLY and CDR2 is FYNNEI. Trimming cost V 8 bases and J 5 bases; bases outside gene matches: 7. This CDR3 comprises 13 residues. The CDR3 region is CASRDSAGDTQYF. CDR3 bases: TGTGCCAGCCGGGACAGTGCCGGAGATACGCAGTATTTT.

The chain uses TRBV4-1 and TRBJ2-5, with a tentative D call TRBD2 (6 bases). This CDR3 is built from 16 residues. Germline loops: CDR1 MGHRA, CDR2 YSYEKL. Trimming cost V 2 bases and J 2 bases, with 15 bases left between them. The CDR3 loop reads CASSQYERVAQETQYF. In DNA, the CDR3 is TGCGCCAGCAGCCAATACGAGCGGGTTGCACAAGAGACCCAGTACTTC.

The chain combines TRBV7-2 with TRBJ1-2, with 10 bases that match TRBD1. The germline V gene encodes CDR1 SGHTA and CDR2 FQGNSA. The CDR3 loop spans 15 amino acids. V was pared by 4 bases and J by 5 bases, with 7 bases of the junction left unmatched. The chain's CDR3 is CASSSSGTGAYGYTF. The CDR3, as DNA: TGTGCCAGCAGCTCATCCGGGACAGGGGCTTATGGCTACACCTTC.

This chain links TRBV6-6 with TRBJ2-7, with D hard to call. Trimming cost V 9 bases and J 0 bases, with 12 bases left between them. There are 13 residues in the CDR3. The germline V gene has CDR1 MNHNY and CDR2 SVGAGI (reference sequence). CDR3 DNA: TGTGCCAGTAAGTCGGCAGGCTCCTACGAGCAGTACTTC. Translated: CASKSAGSYEQYF.

This clone has a handful of counts. V and J are TRBV7-2 and TRBJ1-2; D remains unclear. This CDR3 has 13 amino acids. V was pared by 3 bases and J by 3 bases, with 8 bases between. CDR1 SGHTA and CDR2 FQGNSA come from the germline V gene. CDR3 amino acids: CASSFLLHYGYTF. The CDR3 region has the DNA TGTGCCAGCAGCTTTTTACTGCACTATGGCTACACCTTC.

The chain employs TRBV6-1 and TRBJ2-7, with 12 bases aligning to TRBD2. Germline V gives CDR1 MNHNS, CDR2 SASEGT. J lost 0 bases, V lost 6 bases, and 3 bases had no gene match. The CDR3 has 15 residues. CDR3 sequence reads: CASSQTSGSSYEQYF. As DNA, the CDR3 is TGTGCCAGCAGCCAGACTAGCGGGAGCTCCTACGAGCAGTACTTC.

This clone was observed a few times. J is TRBJ2-5 and V is TRBV7-9; 7 nucleotides match TRBD1. The germline V gene encodes CDR1 SEHNR and CDR2 FQNEAQ (reference sequence). Trimming took 1 base from V and 5 from J; bases not matched to a gene: 7. The length of the CDR3 is 15 residues. CDR3 coding DNA: TGTGCCAGCAGCTTAGGGGACAGTCGATACGAGACCCAGTACTTC. This encodes CASSLGDSRYETQYF.

The sample holds a few counts of this clone. Other DNA sequences from this sample encode an identical CDR3 as well. The chain joins TRBV5-1 to TRBJ2-3, with 7 bases that match TRBD2. The CDR3 sequence is 14 residues long. V was clipped by 4 bases and J by 0 bases; unmatched bases: 2. The germline gives CDR1 SGHRS, CDR2 YFSETQ. CDR3 in amino acids: CASSSSGSTDTQYF. In DNA, the CDR3 is TGCGCCAGCAGCAGTAGCGGGAGCACAGATACGCAGTATTTT.

This clone was seen a few times. The chain uses TRBV6-5 and TRBJ2-6; D uncertain. Germline assignment: CDR1 MNHEY and CDR2 SVGAGI. Between the trimmed V and J ends, which lost 3 bases and 1 base, there was a span of 7 bases. CDR3 length equals 15 residues. CDR3 residues: CASSYGISGANVLTF. The CDR3 coding sequence is TGTGCCAGCAGTTATGGGATTTCTGGGGCCAACGTCCTGACTTTC.

The chain has TRBV7-2 and TRBJ2-2; D gene ambiguous. Germline CDR1 SGHTA, CDR2 FQGNSA. The CDR3 spans 14 residues. V was shortened by 1 base and J by 3 bases, with 6 bases between the two germline ends. CDR3 sequence reads: CASSLDLYTGELFF. The DNA for the CDR3 is TGTGCCAGCAGCTTAGATTTATACACCGGGGAGCTGTTTTTT.

This clone was seen a few times. The chain uses TRBV20-1 and TRBJ1-1; D remains unclear. Germline CDR1 reads DFQATT; CDR2 reads SNEGSKA (reference sequence). The CDR3 runs 11 residues. Trimming shortened V by 1 base and J by 6 bases, and 6 bases separated the two germline ends. The CDR3 nucleotides are TGCAGTGCTAGAGTGGTGCCTGAAGCTTTCTTT. Its translation: CSARVVPEAFF.